Included here is one TCR beta chain sequence, with context. Its antigen is not identified. The PCR contained 60 Vbeta and 13 Jbeta primers. Profiling relied on immunoSEQ multiplex PCR, and the TCRdb table lists in-frame clones only, not all of them. The table includes around 180,000 clones, roughly four fifths detected once. Trimming removed 2 bases at V and 4 bases at J, with 14 bases between. Looked up from germline, CDR1 is SGHRS and CDR2 is YFSETQ. This CDR3 comprises 15 residues. This record comes from a study of cytomegalovirus exposure and HLA in healthy donors. Study-wide results and caveats: When the data were analyzed later, several of the most significant clusters appeared to be linked to common viral pathogens.

The V gene is TRBV5-1, the J gene TRBJ2-3, with D perhaps matching TRBD1 (6 bases). Specimen: PBMCs. This clonotype originated in a man between 18 and 35 years old in good health and CMV-seronegative. The chain's CDR3 is CASSLQGVGPDTQYF. Here the CDR3 DNA reads TGCGCCAGCAGCTTACAGGGAGTAGGCCCAGATACGCAGTATTTT.